Ten or more counts support the clone carrying this T cell receptor (beta chain). Its antigen is as yet unknown. Making TCR cDNA involved 5'RACE template switching, which added UMIs and a universal primer site. TCRdb reprocessed the 5' RACE reads via MiXCR and lists one record per CDR3 protein. Of around 230,000 distinct CDR3 sequences listed, less than 7.5% are singletons. V lost 1 base, J lost 2 bases, and 5 bases lay in between. The CDR3 is 13 residues long. The data stem from a study of T cells after yellow fever vaccination. Points from the study as a whole: Repertoires sorted by FACS could include abundant clonotypes that are contaminants from the bulk population. Clonotypes shared by both compartments, CD4 and CD8, made up a small share.

This clonotype was sampled from a man aged 25 to 40 who received the YFV17D yellow fever vaccine. The chain joins TRBV12-3 or TRBV12-4 to TRBJ2-5; D gene uncertain. This sample comprised CD4+ T cells sorted from PBMCs, obtained on the day of the yellow fever booster vaccination. CDR3 loop: CASSLDIQETQYF. The CDR3 DNA is TGTGCCAGCAGTTTAGACATACAAGAGACCCAGTACTTC.